These 32 T cell receptor beta chains were sequenced from one sample in a study of T cells after yellow fever vaccination (dated by TCRdb to about 2019). The treatment or condition label corresponds to: live attenuated yellow fever vaccine strain. Receptor amplification or capture employed 5' RACE. Instrument on record: Illumina HiSeq 2500. TCRdb took the public reads, trimmed them with fastp at Q25, ran MiXCR for clone calling and kept in-frame beta chains. Each CDR3 protein appears once, grouped with its most common genes and DNA. This sample holds 300,000 or so distinct CDR3 sequences; approximately 8% were observed only once. Roughly a sixth of the sample rests with the top ten. The sequences come from PBMCs, collected about 49 days after the first yellow fever vaccination. These receptors came from a young man who received the YFV17D yellow fever vaccine.

At least ten counts were recorded for this clonotype. The chain carries TRBV5-1 and TRBJ2-3, with 12 nucleotides matching TRBD1. Trimming took 0 bases from V and 7 from J; bases not matched to a gene: 6. The germline CDR1 and CDR2 sequences are SGHRS and YFSETQ. The CDR3 totals 16 residues. CDR3 coding DNA: TGCGCCAGCAGCTTGGCCGGGACAGGGGGCGCAAATACGCAGTATTTT. It specifies CASSLAGTGGANTQYF. Filled out from reference TRBV5-1 and TRBJ2-3, the complete variable domain reads KAGVTQTPRYLIKTRGQQVTLSCSPISGHRSVSWYQQTPGQGLQFLFEYFSETQRNKGNFPGRFSGRQFSNSRSEMNVSTLELGDSALYLCASSLAGTGGANTQYFGPGTRLTVL.

This clonotype has only a few counts. This sequence joins TRBV7-6 and TRBJ1-3; tentatively, D is TRBD1 (5 bases). Germline CDR1 is SGHVS and CDR2 is FNYEAQ. The CDR3 is 15 amino acids. Trimming shortened V by 1 base and J by 0 bases, and 7 bases separated the two germline ends. CDR3 sequence (DNA): TGTGCCAGCAGCTTAGAAGGGGCCTCTGGAAACACCATATATTTT. Amino acid sequence: CASSLEGASGNTIYF.

Ten or more counts support this clonotype. The genes are TRBV4-1 and TRBJ2-2, with D possibly matching TRBD2 (6 bases). CDR1 MGHRA and CDR2 YSYEKL come from the germline V gene. CDR3 length: 16 residues. V lost 4 bases and J lost 4, with 16 bases in between. The CDR3 loop is CASSRSEGRSTGELFF. CDR3 bases: TGCGCCAGCAGCCGATCGGAGGGACGGAGCACCGGGGAGCTGTTTTTT.

The rearrangement uses TRBV4-1 and TRBJ2-3; TRBD2 agrees at 7 bases. V gave up 0 bases and J gave up 5 bases; unmatched junction bases: 11. This CDR3 has 17 residues. In germline, CDR1 is MGHRA, CDR2 YSYEKL. The CDR3 loop is CASSQDRAGTLGDTQYF. The CDR3, as DNA: TGCGCCAGCAGCCAAGATAGAGCGGGAACCTTAGGAGATACGCAGTATTTT.

The chain joins TRBV24-1 to TRBJ2-1; possibly TRBD1 for D (6 bases). The germline V gene has CDR1 KGHDR and CDR2 SFDVKD. This CDR3 has 15 amino acids. V lost 3 bases to trimming and J lost 6 bases, with 14 bases between them. The CDR3: CATSDPTGTGNEQFF. CDR3 coding DNA: TGTGCCACCAGTGATCCGACAGGCACGGGCAATGAGCAGTTCTTC.

This clonotype was seen at least ten times. The germline gene is not matched at one end of the junction; a read error may be the cause. The V call is TRBV12-3 or TRBV12-4, the J call TRBJ2-2, with D possibly matching TRBD1 (5 bases). This CDR3 is built from 14 residues. CDR3 loop: CASSYAGNIGELFF. CDR3 bases: TGTGCCAGCAGTTATGCAGGGAACATCGGGGAGCTGTTTTTT.

This clonotype was seen a handful of times. The chain combines TRBV5-4 with TRBJ2-5, with TRBD2 identical over 13 bases. The CDR3 runs to 16 residues. Germline CDR1 SGHNT, CDR2 YYREEE (reference sequence). J lost 2 bases, V lost 3 bases, and 4 bases had no gene match. The CDR3 sequence: CASSSGTSGVQETQYF. In DNA form, the CDR3 reads TGTGCCAGCAGCTCCGGGACTAGCGGGGTACAAGAGACCCAGTACTTC.

This clonotype was seen a handful of times. The CDR3, as DNA: TGCGCCAGCAGCCAAGATCTGAGCGGGGGTTCTCTTGGAGAGACCCAGTACTTC. This codes for CASSQDLSGGSLGETQYF. V is TRBV4-1 and J is TRBJ2-5; 8 bases match TRBD2. The CDR3 contains 18 residues. V was clipped by 0 bases and J by 4 bases; unmatched bases: 13. Germline V CDR1 and CDR2: MGHRA, YSYEKL.

CDR3 region: CASSLTSYLAGGPGGELFF. The CDR3 DNA follows: TGTGCCAGCAGCTTAACGTCCTATCTAGCGGGGGGGCCCGGCGGGGAGCTGTTTTTT. The genes are TRBV7-3 and TRBJ2-2; the match to TRBD2 covers 12 bases. V dropped 0 bases and J dropped 7; count of bases not matched to a gene: 12. CDR3 length equals 19 residues. The germline gives CDR1 SGHTA, CDR2 FQGTGA. Full variable domain (outside the CDR3, taken from reference TRBV7-3 and TRBJ2-2): GAGVSQTPSNKVTEKGKYVELRCDPISGHTALYWYRQSLGQGPEFLIYFQGTGAADDSGLPNDRFFAVRPEGSVSTLKIQRTERGDSAVYLCASSLTSYLAGGPGGELFFGEGSRLTVL.

The chain couples TRBV20-1 to TRBJ2-3; the match to TRBD2 covers 16 bases. V lost 6 bases and J lost 4; bases outside the gene matches: 10. Germline V lookup: CDR1 DFQATT, CDR2 SNEGSKA (reference sequence). This CDR3 spans 17 amino acids. CDR3 protein: CSANSGTSGGASDTQYF. Here the CDR3 DNA reads TGCAGTGCAAACTCCGGGACTAGCGGGGGGGCTTCAGATACGCAGTATTTT.

The genes are TRBV20-1 and TRBJ2-5; the D gene is possibly TRBD1 (5 bases). The CDR3 runs 15 residues. The germline gives CDR1 DFQATT, CDR2 SNEGSKA (reference sequence). V lost 0 bases and J 0 bases, leaving 11 bases between the germline ends. Here the CDR3 DNA reads TGCAGTGCTAGAGATCCCAGGGCGAACCAAGAGACCCAGTACTTC. Translated, it gives CSARDPRANQETQYF.

This sequence joins TRBV10-3 and TRBJ2-1, with 8 bases identical to TRBD1. Germline CDR1 reads ENHRY; CDR2 reads SYGVKD. The V segment lost 6 bases and the J segment 9 bases; nucleotides outside the gene matches: 13. The CDR3 extends over 15 amino acids. The CDR3 loop is CAIRYNTGGMSEQFF. CDR3 DNA sequence: TGTGCCATCAGGTACAATACAGGGGGAATGAGTGAGCAGTTCTTC.

This clonotype was seen ten or more times. The chain recombines TRBV28 with TRBJ2-1, with D maybe TRBD1 (7 bases). The CDR3 loop spans 13 amino acids. The V and J ends lost 2 bases and 9 bases respectively, with 11 bases between them. Germline V CDR1 and CDR2: MDHEN, SYDVKM. CDR3 protein: CASSLGGGLEQFF. CDR3 nucleotides: TGTGCCAGCAGTTTAGGAGGGGGCCTTGAGCAGTTCTTC.

V usage is TRBV12-3 or TRBV12-4 and J usage is TRBJ1-2, with 7 nucleotides matching TRBD1. CDR3 length: 13 residues. The ends lost 5 bases at V and 7 bases at J; junction bases unmatched: 7. Here the CDR3 DNA reads TGTGCCAGCAGTGGCGACAGGGAGACTGGCTACACCTTC. Amino acids: CASSGDRETGYTF.

This chain connects TRBV20-1 to TRBJ2-7; maybe TRBD1 (6 bases). The CDR3 has 14 amino acids. V was trimmed by 0 bases and J by 3 bases, leaving 12 bases between them. Germline assignment: CDR1 DFQATT and CDR2 SNEGSKA (reference sequence). The CDR3 DNA is TGCAGTGCTAGAGAGGGACACTTCAACTACGAGCAGTACTTC. Its protein product is CSAREGHFNYEQYF.

This clonotype was counted only a few times. This rearrangement joins TRBV5-1 to TRBJ1-2, with TRBD1 matching over 7 bases. The length of the CDR3 is 14 residues. Germline CDR1 is SGHRS and CDR2 is YFSETQ. V was clipped by 2 bases and J by 8 bases; unmatched bases: 9. The DNA of the CDR3 is TGCGCCAGCAGCTTCAGACAGGGTCTTGACGGCTACACCTTC. Translation: CASSFRQGLDGYTF.

The J gene is TRBJ2-3, the V gene TRBV5-1; D is possibly TRBD2 (5 bases). The ends were cut back, 6 bases at V and 0 bases at J, with 8 bases in the middle. The CDR3 loop spans 13 amino acids. Germline CDR1 is SGHRS and CDR2 is YFSETQ. This CDR3 is CASTTGSTDTQYF. CDR3 sequence (DNA): TGCGCCAGCACCACGGGAAGCACAGATACGCAGTATTTT.

This clonotype was seen repeatedly, ten times or more. V usage is TRBV24-1 and J usage is TRBJ2-2; maybe TRBD1 (6 bases). CDR1 and CDR2 (germline): KGHDR, SFDVKD. The V and J ends lost 12 bases and 3 bases respectively, with 13 bases between them. The CDR3 length is 13 residues. The CDR3 sequence: CAAGRTDTGELFF. CDR3 bases: TGTGCCGCTGGGCGGACAGACACCGGGGAGCTGTTTTTT.

This clonotype showed up just a few times. The chain recombines TRBV20-1 with TRBJ2-7; D not resolved. V shed 1 base and J shed 6 bases, with 13 bases lying between them. Germline CDR1 and CDR2: DFQATT and SNEGSKA (reference sequence). The CDR3 length is 13 residues. The CDR3 nucleotides read TGCAGTGCTAGAGTAGTGGCTACCTCCGAGCAGTACGTC. It is translated as CSARVVATSEQYV.

This clonotype was seen many times. The CDR3, as DNA: TGTGCCACCCGGGGGGGGGCAGGGATTTTCGAGCAGTACGTC. This translates into CATRGGAGIFEQYV. The V gene is TRBV6-1, the J gene TRBJ2-7; 8 bases fit TRBD2. J lost 6 bases, V lost 10 bases, and 14 bases had no gene match. CDR3 size: 14 residues. Per germline, CDR1 MNHNS and CDR2 SASEGT.

Of note for this clonotype: The junction differs from germline at one of its ends, possibly a read error. The gene calls are TRBV7-9 and TRBJ1-5; D is undetermined. Germline V CDR1 and CDR2: SEHNR, FQNEAQ (reference sequence). The CDR3 consists of 13 residues. The CDR3: CANSPGGNQPQHF. CDR3 bases: TGTGCCAACAGCCCCGGGGGCAATCAGCCCCAGCATTTT.

Ten or more counts support this clonotype. The chain combines TRBV7-6 with TRBJ2-1, with unresolved D. Germline assignment: CDR1 SGHVS and CDR2 FNYEAQ. There are 14 residues in the CDR3. V was pared by 5 bases and J by 2 bases, with 10 bases between. In DNA form, the CDR3 reads TGTGCCAGCAGCCCCGGAAGGGCCTACAATGAGCAGTTCTTC. Its protein product is CASSPGRAYNEQFF.

The chain uses TRBV7-6 and TRBJ2-7, with a possible D match to TRBD1 (8 bases). This CDR3 comprises 14 residues. Germline CDR1 and CDR2: SGHVS and FNYEAQ. V lost 5 bases, J lost 2 bases, and 13 bases lay in between. CDR3 in amino acids: CASSPQGGAYEQYF. CDR3 DNA sequence: TGTGCCAGCAGCCCACAGGGGGGGGCCTACGAGCAGTACTTC.

The chain links TRBV4-2 to TRBJ2-1; 7 bases are shared with TRBD2. Germline CDR1 reads LGHNA; CDR2 reads YNFKEQ. The CDR3 contains 16 residues. J gave up 0 bases and V 5 bases, and 7 bases lay outside the gene matches. In DNA, the CDR3 is TGTGCCAGCAGCGTCCGCGGGGGATCCTCCTACAATGAGCAGTTCTTC. This gives the protein CASSVRGGSSYNEQFF.

This clonotype was counted a few times. The rearrangement links TRBV12-3 or TRBV12-4 to TRBJ2-5; D possibly corresponds to TRBD1 (5 bases). This CDR3 spans 15 amino acids. With 5 bases removed from V and 4 bases from J, the gap between germline ends came to 17 bases. The CDR3 here is CASSPQLIRAETQYF. Here the CDR3 DNA reads TGTGCCAGCAGTCCCCAACTAATCAGGGCAGAGACCCAGTACTTC.

This clonotype was picked up a small number of times. This rearrangement joins TRBV20-1 to TRBJ2-3, with 9 bases matching TRBD2. V dropped 4 bases and J dropped 4; count of bases not matched to a gene: 9. The length of the CDR3 is 15 residues. CDR1 and CDR2 (germline): DFQATT, SNEGSKA (reference sequence). The CDR3, as DNA: TGCAGTGCTATAACCGGGACTAGCAGCGCAGATACGCAGTATTTT. It yields the protein CSAITGTSSADTQYF.

The sample holds a few counts of this clonotype. The CDR3 DNA reads TGTGCCAGCAGCCTTTTCGGCTCCGGGACAGACCTAGGAAACACCATATATTTT. Its translation: CASSLFGSGTDLGNTIYF. The chain recombines TRBV11-2 with TRBJ1-3; TRBD1 agrees at 7 bases. CDR1 SGHAT and CDR2 FQNNGV come from the germline V gene. CDR3 length equals 18 residues. V was pared by 5 bases and J by 4 bases, with 17 bases of the junction left unmatched.

The chain uses TRBV12-3 or TRBV12-4 and TRBJ2-2; D is undetermined. The V end lost 6 bases, the J end lost 1 base, and 12 bases lay between the germline ends. The CDR3 totals 15 residues. The CDR3 sequence is CASSPEAWNTGELFF. In DNA form, the CDR3 reads TGTGCCAGCAGCCCCGAAGCCTGGAACACCGGGGAGCTGTTTTTT.

This clonotype was observed a few times. V and J are TRBV4-3 and TRBJ1-6; no clear D gene. This CDR3 is 16 amino acids long. Trimming removed 0 bases at V and 9 bases at J, with 15 bases between. Looked up from germline, CDR1 is LGHNA and CDR2 is YSLEER. CDR3 coding DNA: TGCGCCAGCAGCCAAGATGCGGTGGGTGGCAGTTCACCCCTCCACTTT. Translated, it gives CASSQDAVGGSSPLHF.

This rearrangement joins TRBV9 to TRBJ2-1; maybe TRBD2 (6 bases). CDR3 size: 15 residues. Trimming removed 0 bases at V and 7 bases at J, with 14 bases between. The germline V gene has CDR1 SGDLS and CDR2 YYNGEE. CDR3: CASSVEAYAGNEQFF. The DNA for the CDR3 is TGTGCCAGCAGCGTAGAGGCTTATGCGGGAAATGAGCAGTTCTTC.

This clonotype was counted only a few times. This chain uses TRBV3-1 with TRBJ2-1, with D possibly TRBD2 on 6 matching bases. V lost 5 bases and J 5 bases, leaving 16 bases between the germline ends. Germline V lookup: CDR1 LGHDT, CDR2 YNNKEL (reference sequence). There are 15 residues in the CDR3. The CDR3 spells CASSVGTRGNNEQFF. The CDR3, as DNA: TGTGCCAGCAGCGTGGGTACCCGGGGGAACAATGAGCAGTTCTTC.

This clonotype was counted only a few times. The J gene is TRBJ2-4, the V gene TRBV6-5; D call uncertain. CDR3 size: 17 residues. V was cut by 0 bases and J by 0 bases, with 12 bases left in between. CDR1 MNHEY and CDR2 SVGAGI come from the germline V gene. CDR3 coding DNA: TGTGCCAGCAGTTACTCGAATAGACCACTAGCCAAAAACATTCAGTACTTC. Translating it yields CASSYSNRPLAKNIQYF.